The 32 T cell receptor beta chains listed next were all sequenced from one sample in a study of T cell responses to AZD1222 COVID-19 vaccine. Some clones are missing from TCRdb's copy, which holds only in-frame ones; the method was immunoSEQ multiplex PCR. The sample carries about 76,000 clones, roughly 90% recorded once. The source material was peripheral blood, sampled on day 0 of AZD1222 vaccination. The receptor source for this set is an adult in good health.

This clone was seen more than once but under ten times. V gene TRBV6-6 combines with J gene TRBJ2-3; TRBD2 aligns across 8 bases. The length of the CDR3 is 15 residues. Germline values: CDR1 MNHNY, CDR2 SVGAGI (reference sequence). Trimming at V came to 6 bases and at J to 1 base, leaving 6 bases not matched to a gene. The CDR3 DNA reads TGTGCCAGCAGCCTCTTGCGGGGGGGCACAGATACGCAGTATTTT. Its translation is CASSLLRGGTDTQYF.

The V gene is TRBV5-1, the J gene TRBJ2-2; either TRBD1 or TRBD2 may fit D (5 bases each). The germline V and J ends were trimmed by 4 bases and 4 bases, with 11 bases remaining between them. This CDR3 spans 14 amino acids. CDR1 is SGHRS and CDR2 is YFSETQ in the germline V gene. The CDR3: CASSGLQGTGELFF. CDR3 DNA: TGCGCCAGCAGCGGACTTCAGGGCACCGGGGAGCTGTTTTTT.

The gene calls are TRBV5-5 and TRBJ2-1; 7 positions match TRBD1. The CDR3 is made up of 13 amino acids. V trimming: 3 bases; J trimming: 4 bases; junction bases outside the gene matches: 1. CDR1 and CDR2 (germline): SGHKS, YYEKEE (reference sequence). DNA for the CDR3: TGTGCCAGCAGCTCACAGGGGTACAATGAGCAGTTCTTC. Encoded protein: CASSSQGYNEQFF. Filled out from reference TRBV5-5 and TRBJ2-1, the complete variable domain reads DAGVTQSPTHLIKTRGQQVTLRCSPISGHKSVSWYQQVLGQGPQFIFQYYEKEERGRGNFPDRFSARQFPNYSSELNVNALLLGDSALYLCASSSQGYNEQFFGPGTRLTVL.

The chain couples TRBV18 to TRBJ1-2; 9 bases are a match to TRBD1. CDR1 and CDR2 (germline): KGHSH, LQKENI. CDR3 length equals 16 residues. V shed 3 bases and J 0 bases; nucleotides not matched to a gene: 5. The CDR3 reads CASSPGQGTANYGYTF. DNA for the CDR3: TGTGCCAGCTCACCGGGACAGGGTACTGCTAACTATGGCTACACCTTC.

Notes on this clone: The junction shows a germline mismatch at one end, possibly a read error. This chain uses TRBV7-7 with TRBJ2-1; 14 bases are a match to TRBD2. CDR3 length equals 16 residues. Per germline, CDR1 SSHAT and CDR2 FNYEAQ (reference sequence). This CDR3 is CASSRLAGGPRNEQFF. CDR3 in DNA: TGTGCTAGCAGCCGACTAGCGGGAGGGCCGCGCAATGAGCAGTTCTTC.

The CDR3 bases are TGTGCCAGCAGCTTAGCCCCAACCAACTATGGCTACACCTTC. Translating it yields CASSLAPTNYGYTF. This chain links TRBV7-2 with TRBJ1-2; D unresolved. CDR1 is SGHTA and CDR2 is FQGNSA in the germline V gene. Deletions cut 0 bases from V and 2 bases from J, with 7 bases between. The CDR3 loop spans 14 amino acids.

The chain combines TRBV19 with TRBJ1-4; TRBD1 might be the D (5 bases). This CDR3 spans 14 amino acids. With 5 bases removed from V and 12 bases from J, the gap between germline ends came to 19 bases. Germline V gene data show CDR1 as LNHDA and CDR2 as SQIVND (reference sequence). CDR3 DNA: TGTGCCAGTAGTCCGGGACGGTCCAATGTAGAACTGTTTTTT. This gives the protein CASSPGRSNVELFF.

This chain connects TRBV28 to TRBJ1-5; the D is unclear. Trimming removed 5 bases at V and 4 bases at J, with 12 bases between. The CDR3 sequence is 14 residues long. Germline V gene data show CDR1 as MDHEN and CDR2 as SYDVKM. The CDR3 DNA follows: TGTGCCAGCAGTCTAACCCTCCGAAATCAGCCCCAGCATTTT. This sequence encodes CASSLTLRNQPQHF.

The chain couples TRBV30 to TRBJ1-2; TRBD1 matches at 9 bases. Germline CDR1 reads GTSNPN; CDR2 reads SVGIG (reference sequence). The V and J ends lost 0 bases and 10 bases, in that order; junction bases with no gene match: 9. This CDR3 is built from 14 residues. CDR3 in amino acids: CAWSVTLDRGHYTF. The CDR3 DNA sequence: TGTGCCTGGAGTGTTACATTGGACAGGGGTCACTACACCTTC.

V usage is TRBV11-2 and J usage is TRBJ1-2; D is possibly TRBD1 (6 bases). The V and J ends lost 0 bases and 8 bases respectively, with 16 bases between them. From germline, CDR1 is SGHAT and CDR2 FQNNGV. This CDR3 contains 15 residues. In nucleotides, the CDR3 is TGTGCCAGCAGCTTAGATTACGGGGGCTATCGGGGCTACACCTTC. It encodes CASSLDYGGYRGYTF.

The chain recombines TRBV6-5 with TRBJ1-2; D uncertain. The V end lost 7 bases, the J end lost 8 bases, and 11 bases lay between the germline ends. CDR1 is MNHEY and CDR2 is SVGAGI in the germline V gene. There are 11 residues in the CDR3. The CDR3 DNA reads as TGTGCCAGCATTATTTTTGCGGGCTACACCTTC. This translates into CASIIFAGYTF.

The rearrangement uses TRBV28 and TRBJ2-1; unclear D gene. The germline V gene encodes CDR1 MDHEN and CDR2 SYDVKM. Trimming took off 5 bases at V and 10 bases at J, with 12 bases between the two ends. The CDR3 length is 12 residues. The CDR3 nucleotides read TGTGCCAGCAGTGTCCAAACTGGCGAGCAGTTCTTC. Its protein product is CASSVQTGEQFF.

The chain recombines TRBV4-1 with TRBJ1-2; D is uncertain. The V gene lost 0 bases and the J gene lost 2 bases, with 10 bases spanning the gap. This CDR3 has 15 amino acids. CDR1 MGHRA and CDR2 YSYEKL come from the germline V gene. The CDR3 loop reads CASSQDQVGNYGYTF. The CDR3 DNA is TGCGCCAGCAGCCAAGATCAGGTCGGAAACTATGGCTACACCTTC.

The chain uses TRBV5-1 and TRBJ2-7; TRBD2 might be the D (6 bases). The CDR3 length is 15 residues. The V and J ends lost 5 bases and 0 bases respectively, with 15 bases between them. Looked up from germline, CDR1 is SGHRS and CDR2 is YFSETQ. The CDR3 here is CASSSMAGTSYEQYF. DNA for the CDR3: TGCGCCAGCAGTTCAATGGCGGGGACCTCCTACGAGCAGTACTTC.

The chain joins TRBV30 to TRBJ2-3; 8 nucleotides line up with TRBD2. The CDR3 is made up of 15 amino acids. Germline values: CDR1 GTSNPN, CDR2 SVGIG (reference sequence). With V trimmed by 3 bases and J by 3 bases, 8 bases remained unmatched. This CDR3 is CAWSQRGGATDTQYF. DNA of the CDR3: TGTGCCTGGAGCCAACGGGGGGGCGCAACAGATACGCAGTATTTT.

The chain recombines TRBV5-1 with TRBJ2-5; 9 bases are shared with TRBD2. Germline V lookup: CDR1 SGHRS, CDR2 YFSETQ. The V segment lost 5 bases and the J segment 0 bases; nucleotides outside the gene matches: 5. The CDR3 covers 15 residues. CDR3 DNA: TGCGCCAGCAGGACTAGCGGAGTGTACCAAGAGACCCAGTACTTC. Translation gives CASRTSGVYQETQYF.

The chain links TRBV23-1 to TRBJ2-1, with TRBD2 matching 11 bases. TRBV23-1 is placed among ORFs of uncertain function. This CDR3 region has 16 residues. V lost 4 bases to trimming and J lost 12 bases; unmatched junction nucleotides: 14. CDR3 DNA: TGCGCCAGCAGTCCCCATAGCGGGGGGGCCCAAGGGTGGCAGTTCTTC. Amino acid sequence: CASSPHSGGAQGWQFF.

This clone was seen only a few times. V and J are TRBV30 and TRBJ2-1, with 13 bases aligning to TRBD2. The ends lost 7 bases at V and 9 bases at J; junction bases unmatched: 18. In germline, CDR1 is GTSNPN, CDR2 SVGIG (reference sequence). The CDR3 length is 17 residues. CDR3 in DNA: TGTGCCTACATGGGCCAGCGGACTAGCGGGAGACTAGGTGAGCAGTTCTTC. It encodes CAYMGQRTSGRLGEQFF.

The chain has TRBV5-4 and TRBJ2-5, with 10 bases aligning to TRBD1. V trimming: 5 bases; J trimming: 4 bases; junction bases outside the gene matches: 14. This CDR3 is 17 amino acids long. CDR1 and CDR2 from the germline V gene are SGHNT and YYREEE (reference sequence). DNA for the CDR3: TGTGCCAGCAGTTACCTAATTCGACAGGGGGCGCGAGAGACCCAGTACTTC. This codes for CASSYLIRQGARETQYF.

The rearrangement links TRBV5-4 to TRBJ2-2, with 8 bases that match TRBD2. The germline gives CDR1 SGHNT, CDR2 YYREEE (reference sequence). Losses at the gene ends were 4 bases for V and 4 bases for J; bases not matched to a gene: 3. CDR3 length equals 14 residues. In DNA form, the CDR3 reads TGTGCCAGCAGCCCCGCGGGGGGCACCGGGGAGCTGTTTTTT. Protein product: CASSPAGGTGELFF. The complete variable domain, with remaining parts taken from reference TRBV5-4 and TRBJ2-2, reads ETGVTQSPTHLIKTRGQQVTLRCSSQSGHNTVSWYQQALGQGPQFIFQYYREEENGRGNFPPRFSGLQFPNYSSELNVNALELDDSALYLCASSPAGGTGELFFGEGSRLTVL.

The chain combines TRBV5-1 with TRBJ1-1, with a weak D call TRBD1 (5 bases). CDR3 length: 14 amino acids. Germline V CDR1 and CDR2: SGHRS, YFSETQ. Trimming cost V 4 bases and J 5 bases, with 15 bases left between them. The CDR3 reads CASSNQGPGTEAFF. The CDR3 DNA reads TGCGCCAGCAGCAACCAGGGCCCGGGAACTGAAGCTTTCTTT.

This chain uses TRBV30 with TRBJ2-1; 8 bases match TRBD2. Germline V gives CDR1 GTSNPN, CDR2 SVGIG (reference sequence). The CDR3 has 14 amino acids. V lost 2 bases to trimming and J lost 7 bases; unmatched junction nucleotides: 7. The DNA of the CDR3 is TGTGCCTGGAGTCCTGGACTAGCTGTGAATGAGCAGTTCTTC. Its protein is CAWSPGLAVNEQFF.

V usage is TRBV11-2 and J usage is TRBJ2-7; 7 bases map to TRBD2. The CDR3 runs to 14 residues. Trimming at V came to 5 bases and at J to 2 bases, leaving 6 bases not matched to a gene. Per the germline V gene, CDR1 is SGHAT and CDR2 is FQNNGV. The DNA for the CDR3 is TGTGCCAGCAGCCGAGGAGCGGGACCCTACGAGCAGTACGTC. Its protein product is CASSRGAGPYEQYV.

This clone was recorded once. The V and J genes are TRBV30 and TRBJ2-2; D is undetermined. V lost 5 bases to trimming and J lost 0 bases, with 7 bases between them. There are 13 residues in the CDR3. The V gene's germline CDR1 is GTSNPN and CDR2 SVGIG (reference sequence). The CDR3 nucleotides read TGTGCCTGGGGCCCCTCGAACACCGGGGAGCTGTTTTTT. This codes for CAWGPSNTGELFF.

The chain joins TRBV2 to TRBJ2-3, with D possibly TRBD2 on 6 matching bases. The V end was cut by 6 bases, the J end by 0 bases, with 7 bases between. Germline V gene sequence: CDR1 SNHLY, CDR2 FYNNEI. The CDR3 runs 13 residues. CDR3 sequence (DNA): TGTGCCAGCAGGGAGGGGAGCACAGATACGCAGTATTTT. This gives the protein CASREGSTDTQYF.

The V call is TRBV5-1, the J call TRBJ1-1, with 9 positions matching TRBD1. The V gene's germline CDR1 is SGHRS and CDR2 YFSETQ. This CDR3 contains 17 residues. After removal of 3 bases from V and 5 bases from J, the junction contained 14 bases not matched to a gene. The CDR3 DNA follows: TGCGCCAGCAGCTCGGGAATACAGGGGGCGATGGGGACTGAAGCTTTCTTT. Protein sequence: CASSSGIQGAMGTEAFF.

In its sample, this clone was seen once. CDR3 sequence (DNA): TGTGCCAGCAGTTACTCGAGTACGTCGCCCGGGTACGAGCAGTACTTC. It is translated as CASSYSSTSPGYEQYF. The chain employs TRBV6-5 and TRBJ2-7; D remains ambiguous. The V gene's germline CDR1 is MNHEY and CDR2 SVGAGI. The CDR3 sequence is 16 residues long. V was shortened by 0 bases and J by 4 bases, with 16 bases between the two germline ends.

This chain uses TRBV28 with TRBJ2-3; D perhaps matches TRBD2 (6 bases). The germline gives CDR1 MDHEN, CDR2 SYDVKM. Deletions cut 1 base from V and 5 bases from J, with 10 bases between. The CDR3 totals 14 residues. For the CDR3, the DNA is TGTGCCAGCAGTTTATCGGGGGAACTAGATACGCAGTATTTT. As protein: CASSLSGELDTQYF.

This chain links TRBV4-1 with TRBJ2-1, with no clear D. CDR1 is MGHRA and CDR2 is YSYEKL in the germline V gene. The CDR3 contains 13 residues. V shed 2 bases and J shed 6 bases, with 8 bases lying between them. The CDR3 coding sequence is TGCGCCAGCAGCCAAAGGCCGGGCAATGAGCAGTTCTTC. This gives the protein CASSQRPGNEQFF.

The chain uses TRBV7-2 and TRBJ2-3; D gene unclear. The CDR3 length is 14 residues. Trimming shortened V by 5 bases and J by 8 bases, and 17 bases separated the two germline ends. Germline V gene lookup returns CDR1 SGHTA and CDR2 FQGNSA. The CDR3 here is CASSPPGLRITQYF. CDR3 nucleotides: TGTGCCAGCAGCCCGCCCGGCTTGAGGATTACGCAGTATTTT.

This chain joins TRBV7-9 and TRBJ2-1; TRBD2 agrees at 8 bases. This CDR3 spans 16 amino acids. Per germline, CDR1 SEHNR and CDR2 FQNEAQ (reference sequence). V dropped 4 bases and J dropped 3; count of bases not matched to a gene: 8. The CDR3 coding sequence is TGTGCCAGCAGCTCCGTAACTAGCGGTTACTACAATGAGCAGTTCTTC. Protein: CASSSVTSGYYNEQFF. The entire variable domain, with the rest obtained from reference TRBV7-9 and TRBJ2-1, is as follows: DTGVSQNPRHKITKRGQNVTFRCDPISEHNRLYWYRQTLGQGPEFLTYFQNEAQLEKSRLLSDRFSAERPKGSFSTLEIQRTEQGDSAMYLCASSSVTSGYYNEQFFGPGTRLTVL.

The chain employs TRBV27 and TRBJ1-5; D gene uncertain. V lost 0 bases, J lost 4 bases, and 7 bases lay in between. In germline, CDR1 is MNHEY, CDR2 SMNVEV (reference sequence). This CDR3 is built from 14 residues. The chain's CDR3 is CASSLSGDNQPQHF. The CDR3 DNA follows: TGTGCCAGCAGTTTATCTGGGGATAATCAGCCCCAGCATTTT.